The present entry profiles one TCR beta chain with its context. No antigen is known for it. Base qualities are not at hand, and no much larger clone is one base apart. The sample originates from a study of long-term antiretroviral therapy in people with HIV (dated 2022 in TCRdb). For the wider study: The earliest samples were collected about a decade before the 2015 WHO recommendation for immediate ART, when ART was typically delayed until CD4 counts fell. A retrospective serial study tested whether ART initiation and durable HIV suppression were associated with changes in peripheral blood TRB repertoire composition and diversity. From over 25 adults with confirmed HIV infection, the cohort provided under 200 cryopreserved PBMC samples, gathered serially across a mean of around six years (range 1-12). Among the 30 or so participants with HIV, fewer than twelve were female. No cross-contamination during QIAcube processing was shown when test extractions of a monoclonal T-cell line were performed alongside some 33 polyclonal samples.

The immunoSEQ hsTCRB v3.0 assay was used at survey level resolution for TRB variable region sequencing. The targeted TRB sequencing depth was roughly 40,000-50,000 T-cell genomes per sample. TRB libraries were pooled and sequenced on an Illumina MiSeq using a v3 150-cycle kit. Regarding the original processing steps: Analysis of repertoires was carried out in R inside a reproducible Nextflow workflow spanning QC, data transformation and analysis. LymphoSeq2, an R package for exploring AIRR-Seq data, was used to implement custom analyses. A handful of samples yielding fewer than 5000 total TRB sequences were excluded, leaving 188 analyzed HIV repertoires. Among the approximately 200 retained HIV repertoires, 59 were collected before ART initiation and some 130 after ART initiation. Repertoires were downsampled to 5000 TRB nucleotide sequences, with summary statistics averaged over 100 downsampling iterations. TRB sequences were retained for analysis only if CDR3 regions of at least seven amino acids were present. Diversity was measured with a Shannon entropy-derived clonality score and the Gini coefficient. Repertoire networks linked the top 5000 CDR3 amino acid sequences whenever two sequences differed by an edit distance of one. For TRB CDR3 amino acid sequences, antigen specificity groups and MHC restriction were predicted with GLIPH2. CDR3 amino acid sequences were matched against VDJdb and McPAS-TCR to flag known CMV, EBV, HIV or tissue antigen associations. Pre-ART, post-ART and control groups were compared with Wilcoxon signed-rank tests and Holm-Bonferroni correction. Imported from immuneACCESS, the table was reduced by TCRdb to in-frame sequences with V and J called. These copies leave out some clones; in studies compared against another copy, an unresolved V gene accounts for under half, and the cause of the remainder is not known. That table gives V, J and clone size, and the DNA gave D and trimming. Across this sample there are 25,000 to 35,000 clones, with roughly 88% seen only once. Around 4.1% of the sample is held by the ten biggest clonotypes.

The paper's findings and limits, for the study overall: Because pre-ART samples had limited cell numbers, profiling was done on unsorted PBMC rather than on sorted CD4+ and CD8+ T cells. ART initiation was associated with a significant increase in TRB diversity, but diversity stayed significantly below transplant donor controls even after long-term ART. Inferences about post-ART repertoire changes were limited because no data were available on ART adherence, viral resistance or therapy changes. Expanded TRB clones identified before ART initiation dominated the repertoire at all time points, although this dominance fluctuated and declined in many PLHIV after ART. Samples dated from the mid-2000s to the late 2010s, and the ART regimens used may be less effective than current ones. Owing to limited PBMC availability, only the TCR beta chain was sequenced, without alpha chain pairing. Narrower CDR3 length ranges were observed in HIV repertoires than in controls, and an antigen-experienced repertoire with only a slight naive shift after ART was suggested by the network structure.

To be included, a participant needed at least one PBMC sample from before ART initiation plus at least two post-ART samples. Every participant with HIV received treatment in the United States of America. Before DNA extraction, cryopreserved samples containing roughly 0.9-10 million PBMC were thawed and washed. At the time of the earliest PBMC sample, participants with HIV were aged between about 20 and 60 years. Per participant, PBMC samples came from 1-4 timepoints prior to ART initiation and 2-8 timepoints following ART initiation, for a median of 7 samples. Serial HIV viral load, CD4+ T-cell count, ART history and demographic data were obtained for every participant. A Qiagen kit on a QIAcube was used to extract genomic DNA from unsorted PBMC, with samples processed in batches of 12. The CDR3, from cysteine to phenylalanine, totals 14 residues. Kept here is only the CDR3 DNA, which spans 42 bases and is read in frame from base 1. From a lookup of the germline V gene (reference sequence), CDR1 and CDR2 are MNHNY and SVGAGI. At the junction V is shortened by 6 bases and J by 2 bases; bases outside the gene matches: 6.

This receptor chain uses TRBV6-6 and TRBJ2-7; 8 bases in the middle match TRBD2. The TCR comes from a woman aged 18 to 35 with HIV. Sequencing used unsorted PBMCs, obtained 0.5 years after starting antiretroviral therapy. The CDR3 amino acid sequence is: CASSGRGGPYEQYF. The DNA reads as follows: TGTGCCAGCAGCGGTCGGGGGGGACCCTACGAGCAGTACTTC.